The following is a T cell receptor beta chain sequence with its context. Its specificity is unknown. The CDR3 length is 18 residues. Germline CDR1 reads SEHNR; CDR2 reads FQNEAQ (reference sequence). With 3 bases removed from V and 0 bases from J, the gap between germline ends came to 20 bases. The data derive from a study of CD8 T cells in Susac syndrome. CD8+ and CD4+ T cells taken from blood had their TCR beta sequenced. TEMRA cells underwent FACS enrichment and CD8+ and CD4+ T cells underwent negative isolation. Findings of the study overall: The TCR sequencing and HLA analysis in the study involved a relatively small number of individuals, as the study acknowledged.

Random hexamers were used to reverse transcribe the RNA input (roughly 0.5 to 1 ug). TCRdb re-called the immunoSEQ multiplex PCR reads with MiXCR, one entry per CDR3 protein. The sample contains 150,000 to 200,000 distinct CDR3 sequences, approximately 96% of which appear only once. The rearrangement links TRBV7-9 to TRBJ1-2; D ambiguous. Specimen: CD4+ T cells from PBMCs. This TCR was sampled from a human donor with multiple sclerosis. The CDR3 protein is CASSFYPPWLQANYGYTF. CDR3 nucleotides: TGTGCCAGCAGCTTCTATCCGCCCTGGTTACAAGCTAACTATGGCTACACCTTC.